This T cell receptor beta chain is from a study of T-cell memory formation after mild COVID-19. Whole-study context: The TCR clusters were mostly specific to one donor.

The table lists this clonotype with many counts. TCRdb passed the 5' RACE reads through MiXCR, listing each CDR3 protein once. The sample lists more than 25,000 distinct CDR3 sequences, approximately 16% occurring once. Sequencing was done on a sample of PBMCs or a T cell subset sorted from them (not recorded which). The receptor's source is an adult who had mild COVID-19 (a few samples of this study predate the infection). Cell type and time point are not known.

The DNA of the CDR3 is TGTGCCAGCAGCTCCCTGGTTCAGTACGAGCAGTACTTC. Its translation is CASSSLVQYEQYF. V gene TRBV7-2 combines with J gene TRBJ2-7; no clear D gene. The CDR3 loop spans 13 amino acids. Germline V gene sequence: CDR1 SGHTA, CDR2 FQGNSA. V was clipped by 4 bases and J by 4 bases, with 11 bases between them.